The rows below give T cell receptor beta chains drawn from one sample of a study of blood T cell repertoires in COVID-19. The method was immunoSEQ multiplex PCR; TCRdb's version includes in-frame clones alone and lacks a portion of them. The repertoire holds some 200,000 clones, with about 88% as singletons. Sequencing was done on a sample of peripheral blood. The receptors were sampled from a man aged 35 to 55 with active or convalescent COVID-19. The CDR3 runs from the conserved cysteine through the conserved F or W. The order of the fields is clone size, D gene, V gene, J gene, CDR3 length, CDR3 protein, CDR3 DNA. The D gene is left open where the match is weak. Rows give clone size only sometimes, using once, few, many, or a class for an expanded clone.

NA	NA	TRBV5-1	TRBJ2-2	14	CASSLAVGPGELFF	TGCGCCAGCAGCTTGGCGGTGGGGCCGGGGGAGCTGTTTTTT
NA	TRBD2	TRBV14	TRBJ2-4	16	CASSQTLGGVVYIQYF	TGTGCCAGCAGCCAAACCCTTGGGGGGGTAGTTTACATTCAGTACTTC
once	TRBD2	TRBV6-5	TRBJ2-3	14	CATGTLAGKDTQYF	TGTGCCACCGGGACGCTAGCGGGGAAAGATACGCAGTATTTT
NA	TRBD1	TRBV7-2	TRBJ2-5	14	CASSFRGYQETQYF	TGTGCCAGCAGCTTCAGGGGGTACCAAGAGACCCAGTACTTC
NA	NA	TRBV11-2	TRBJ2-3	12	CASSGATWTQYF	TGTGCCAGCAGCGGAGCGACTTGGACGCAGTATTTT
few	NA	TRBV5-1	TRBJ1-1	13	CASSRTVNTEAFF	TGCGCCAGCAGCCGAACAGTGAACACTGAAGCTTTCTTT
NA	NA	TRBV6-4	TRBJ1-2	15	CASIRPAGGAGGYTF	TGTGCCAGCATCCGCCCGGCGGGGGGCGCCGGTGGCTACACCTTC
NA	NA	TRBV27	TRBJ1-1	18	CASIQTSPGGTRNTEAFF	TGTGCCAGCATTCAAACTTCCCCTGGGGGGACTCGGAACACTGAAGCTTTCTTT
NA	NA	TRBV5-1	TRBJ2-5	15	CASSLGGGYQETQYF	TGCGCCAGCAGCTTGGGTGGCGGGTACCAAGAGACCCAGTACTTC
NA	NA	TRBV3-1/TRBV3-2	TRBJ1-1	13	CASSQGGDTEAFF	TGTGCCAGCAGCCAAGGGGGGGATACTGAAGCTTTCTTT